Listed below are T cell receptor beta chains from one sample, sequenced in a study of cytomegalovirus exposure and HLA in healthy donors. Sequenced by immunoSEQ multiplex PCR; TCRdb stores in-frame clones only, minus some. Among around 150,000 clones listed, roughly nine tenths were seen once. Sequencing used PBMCs. The receptors were sampled from a man in his late teens or twenties in good health and CMV-seropositive. CDR3s leave out the opening cysteine and the closing phenylalanine or tryptophan. A D gene is named only where the DNA matches it firmly.

CDR3,J,D,V
ASVAFPSYEQY,TRBJ2-7,.,TRBV7-9
ASSVSSGRFLSYNEQF,TRBJ2-1,TRBD2,TRBV9
ASSLDSYSNQPQH,TRBJ1-5,.,TRBV5-1
ASRTKDRVVNSNQPQH,TRBJ1-5,TRBD1,TRBV28
ASSTGTSGSGRETQY,TRBJ2-5,TRBD2,TRBV28
ASSVDRGRTDTQY,TRBJ2-3,TRBD1,TRBV5-4
ASSLGGRGLSEQF,TRBJ2-1,.,TRBV7-9
ASSLAGTGVDGYT,TRBJ1-2,TRBD1,TRBV5-1
ASARAGQETQY,TRBJ2-5,TRBD2,TRBV27
ASSPYRSTDTQY,TRBJ2-3,.,TRBV6-6
AGASGISTDTQY,TRBJ2-3,TRBD2,TRBV7-9
ASSPRTGGGGYT,TRBJ1-2,.,TRBV11-2
ASSTNRDFFGYT,TRBJ1-2,.,TRBV7-9
ASSYLTGPNTEAF,TRBJ1-1,.,TRBV6-6
ATRTGLNPSYNEQF,TRBJ2-1,TRBD1,TRBV2
ASSLYGSYEQY,TRBJ2-7,.,TRBV7-3
AWSVRGDKQY,TRBJ2-7,.,TRBV30
ASSRYEEQF,TRBJ2-1,.,TRBV7-8
ASSMDRADNEQF,TRBJ2-1,TRBD1,TRBV6-1
ASSWSSGRRWGDTQY,TRBJ2-3,TRBD2,TRBV5-4
ASSRPGGYEQY,TRBJ2-7,TRBD1,TRBV6-5
ASSESVQGPYEQY,TRBJ2-7,.,TRBV2
ASSQQGNLYEQY,TRBJ2-7,TRBD1,TRBV18
ASSSRPGTSSLEQY,TRBJ2-7,TRBD2,TRBV5-1
ASSLPDRGQYEQY,TRBJ2-7,TRBD1,TRBV4-1
ASTRLAGGETQY,TRBJ2-5,TRBD2,TRBV19
ASSSGQGAFQETQY,TRBJ2-5,TRBD1,TRBV5-4
ASSLTMENEQF,TRBJ2-1,.,TRBV7-3
ASSLAGPLSGNTIY,TRBJ1-3,.,TRBV5-5
ASSELATTDTQY,TRBJ2-3,TRBD2,TRBV11-3
ASSKGTAPRPGELF,TRBJ2-2,TRBD1,TRBV6-1
ASSVSHYNEQF,TRBJ2-1,.,TRBV9
ASSIRGQGASYEQY,TRBJ2-7,TRBD1,TRBV19
ASSFSGGAYEQY,TRBJ2-7,.,TRBV27
SSREGYGYT,TRBJ1-2,.,TRBV29-1
ASSLEGGARTDTQY,TRBJ2-3,TRBD2,TRBV5-1
ASSVEGGRHEQF,TRBJ2-1,TRBD2,TRBV9
ASSFSAGRGTDTQY,TRBJ2-3,.,TRBV7-2
ASGLRASGRDNEQF,TRBJ2-1,TRBD2,TRBV27
ASSEREGGGYT,TRBJ1-2,.,TRBV6-1
SAATDLSGNTIY,TRBJ1-3,.,TRBV29-1
SVPSGRAGYEQY,TRBJ2-7,TRBD2,TRBV29-1
ASSSLAGGLYNEQF,TRBJ2-1,TRBD2,TRBV6-6
SVGGQSYEQY,TRBJ2-7,TRBD1,TRBV29-1
ASSLGGLAGVSAYEQY,TRBJ2-7,TRBD2,TRBV7-8
AISESKRDYYPVTYEQY,TRBJ2-7,TRBD2,TRBV10-3
ASSTDAPHRGIRAETQY,TRBJ2-5,TRBD1,TRBV9
ASSSRGVTGNYEQY,TRBJ2-7,.,TRBV4-1
ASSVERAGGADTQY,TRBJ2-3,.,TRBV9
ASSQVPRTSGYEETQY,TRBJ2-5,TRBD2,TRBV4-1
ASSDLGTGGSNEQF,TRBJ2-1,TRBD1,TRBV6-4
ASSGAAWGYT,TRBJ1-2,.,TRBV28
ATSRDKGIQGKAF,TRBJ1-1,TRBD1,TRBV15